The next 5 T cell receptor beta chains were all read from a single sample in a study of Tregs in tolerant kidney transplant recipients. Clones were sequenced by immunoSEQ multiplex PCR, and TCRdb holds only the in-frame ones, with some missing. Of fewer than 80,000 clones in the sample, nearly 98% are singletons; the top ten hold about 0.5%. The specimen comprised CD4+ T cells from blood, sampled before the transplant. Receptors were obtained from a human donor who received a combined kidney and bone marrow transplant.

This clone was detected a few times. The chain carries TRBV11-2 and TRBJ2-2; D remains ambiguous. Germline-derived CDR1 and CDR2 are SGHAT and FQNNGV. V lost 5 bases, J lost 0 bases, and 4 bases lay in between. The CDR3 runs to 13 residues. The CDR3 DNA is TGTGCCAGCAGCACTACGAACACCGGGGAGCTGTTTTTT. Encoded protein: CASSTTNTGELFF.

This clone was observed a single time. The chain links TRBV5-1 to TRBJ2-7, with 9 bases that match TRBD1. The CDR3 covers 14 residues. Germline CDR1 and CDR2: SGHRS and YFSETQ. V gave up 4 bases and J gave up 4 bases; unmatched junction bases: 6. The CDR3 reads CASSVSGTGYEQYF. CDR3 sequence (DNA): TGCGCCAGCAGCGTATCCGGGACAGGGTACGAGCAGTACTTC. The variable domain in full, with the rest retrieved from reference TRBV5-1 and TRBJ2-7, is KAGVTQTPRYLIKTRGQQVTLSCSPISGHRSVSWYQQTPGQGLQFLFEYFSETQRNKGNFPGRFSGRQFSNSRSEMNVSTLELGDSALYLCASSVSGTGYEQYFGPGTRLTVT.

V is TRBV5-1 and J is TRBJ1-2, with D tentatively TRBD1 (6 bases). Germline-derived CDR1 and CDR2 are SGHRS and YFSETQ. V was pared by 0 bases and J by 1 base, with 13 bases between. The CDR3 runs 16 residues. CDR3 sequence reads: CASSLARQAFNYGYTF. In nucleotides, the CDR3 is TGCGCCAGCAGCTTGGCCAGACAGGCTTTTAACTATGGCTACACCTTC.

The V gene is TRBV2, the J gene TRBJ2-5; a possible D gene is TRBD1 (6 bases). V was clipped by 6 bases and J by 2 bases, with 13 bases between them. CDR1 is SNHLY, CDR2 FYNNEI, per germline. The CDR3 consists of 14 residues. The CDR3 nucleotides are TGTGCCAGCAGCTTCTACAGGGAACAAGAGACCCAGTACTTC. This sequence encodes CASSFYREQETQYF.

J is TRBJ1-1 and V is TRBV9, with 7 bases identical to TRBD1. The germline gives CDR1 SGDLS, CDR2 YYNGEE. The V gene end was trimmed by 4 bases and the J gene end by 5 bases; junction bases not matched to a gene: 8. This CDR3 contains 14 residues. The CDR3 sequence is CASSTGQEVTEAFF. CDR3 in DNA: TGTGCCAGCAGCACAGGACAGGAGGTAACTGAAGCTTTCTTT. Supplemented by reference TRBV9 and TRBJ1-1, the full variable domain reads DSGVTQTPKHLITATGQRVTLRCSPRSGDLSVYWYQQSLDQGLQFLIQYYNGEERAKGNILERFSAQQFPDLHSELNLSSLELGDSALYFCASSTGQEVTEAFFGQGTRLTVV.